This record concerns one TCR beta chain sequence. V shed 0 bases and J shed 4 bases, with 12 bases lying between them. CDR3 length: 15 residues. The V gene's germline CDR1 is MNHEY and CDR2 SVGAGI. The data belong to a study of blood T cell repertoires in COVID-19. In the study overall: The United States, Italy and Spain provided the acute and convalescent COVID-19 samples.

In the authors' methods: Amplification with reference gene primers provided the estimates of nucleated cell counts. Measured with immunoSEQ multiplex PCR; TCRdb has only the in-frame clones, and not every one. That table is the source of V, J and clone size, and D and trimming were worked out from the DNA. The data show just over 15,000 clones, with around 80% seen just once and less than 20% held by the top ten. This clonotype was sampled from a human donor in a cohort sampled during active COVID-19. V and J are TRBV6-5 and TRBJ1-1; D gene ambiguous. Sequencing used peripheral blood. The CDR3 nucleotides are TGTGCCAGCAGTTACTCACTGAATTCGGGCACTGAAGCTTTCTTT. It yields the protein CASSYSLNSGTEAFF.